This TCR beta chain was sequenced in a study of T cell responses to AZD1222 COVID-19 vaccine. This clone was seen only once. Its antigen is as yet unknown. Study conclusions and caveats: Spike-spanning, vaccine-associated CD4 TCRs were dominant at 160-218 and 743-854. Only after the peak T cell response were repertoires sampled. There were mostly white British donors and more females than males, and clonal diversity was possibly underestimated. Nearly half of spike-specific TCRs reportedly go after variant regions that carry no mutations.

In germline, CDR1 is SGHTA, CDR2 FQGTGA. The CDR3 runs 17 residues. V lost 6 bases to trimming and J lost 1 base; unmatched junction nucleotides: 11. This table comes from immunoSEQ multiplex PCR, and its TCRdb copy is limited to in-frame clones, with some not included. This table has around 67,000 clones, around four fifths appearing once. The chain links TRBV7-3 to TRBJ2-2; TRBD1 aligns across 7 bases. This TCR came from an adult in good health. The sequences come from peripheral blood, collected on day 0 of AZD1222 vaccination. DNA for the CDR3: TGTGCCAGCAGACTCTCTCCCGGGACAGAGAACACCGGGGAGCTGTTTTTT. Encoded protein: CASRLSPGTENTGELFF.